Listed below are T cell receptor beta chains from one sample, sequenced in a study of cutaneous CD30+ T cell lymphoproliferative disorder and hepatitis E. Assay: immunoSEQ multiplex PCR; the TCRdb copy retains only in-frame clones and omits some. The sample shows about 8,000 clones, roughly 70% of them seen only once. Sequencing was performed on blood. All receptors derive from a human donor with a cutaneous T cell lymphoproliferative disorder associated with hepatitis E virus. The conserved cysteine and the conserved F or W are not part of the CDR3 here. D genes are given only for firm matches.

v_gene	d_gene	j_gene	CDR3aa
TRBV4-3	NA	TRBJ2-1	ASSQGTQDEQF
TRBV30	NA	TRBJ1-4	AWSPSVAEKLF
TRBV19	TRBD1	TRBJ2-1	ASSPRDRVISNEQF
TRBV28	NA	TRBJ2-2	ASIPPGRTGELF
TRBV6-1	NA	TRBJ1-5	ASSERELQPQH
TRBV7-2	NA	TRBJ1-1	ASSYPRESLNTEAF
TRBV7-9	TRBD2	TRBJ2-1	ASSHGLAATNEQF
TRBV9	NA	TRBJ2-4	ASSPDTKNIQY
TRBV25-1	TRBD1	TRBJ1-6	ASKGQGDNSPLH
TRBV15	TRBD2	TRBJ2-2	ATSRGGAGGIGDTGELF
TRBV6-5	NA	TRBJ2-6	ASSFPGLGGANVLT
TRBV9	NA	TRBJ2-2	ASSGPYGELF
TRBV6-5	TRBD1	TRBJ1-1	ASSYYRGTEAF
TRBV7-2	TRBD2	TRBJ2-7	ASSLAASGSYEQY
TRBV7-9	NA	TRBJ1-1	ASSQLRGQIPVEAF
TRBV18	NA	TRBJ1-1	ASSLLAQNTEAF
TRBV10-3	NA	TRBJ1-1	AITLGSGFGTEAF
TRBV6-5	TRBD2	TRBJ2-1	ASSSSGSNEQF
TRBV10-1	NA	TRBJ1-5	ASSARQGNQPQH
TRBV6-4	TRBD1	TRBJ2-7	ASSRGQGYEQY
TRBV5-7	NA	TRBJ1-5	ASSPDRGQPQH
TRBV20-1	NA	TRBJ2-3	SAGTTDTQY
TRBV5-1	TRBD2	TRBJ2-1	ASSLAISSGGGNEQF
TRBV5-4	TRBD1	TRBJ1-2	ASTEGQVIEGYT
TRBV5-1	NA	TRBJ1-1	ASSLDPQATNTEAF
TRBV11-2	TRBD2	TRBJ2-1	ASRQLAGERYNEQF
TRBV4-1	NA	TRBJ1-2	ASSQGGNDYGYT
TRBV6-5	NA	TRBJ2-5	ASRSGVIETQY
TRBV29-1	TRBD1	TRBJ1-1	SVHQGAEAF
TRBV30	NA	TRBJ1-5	AWRTPGAQPQH
TRBV19	TRBD1	TRBJ1-2	AASTIRTGGAKFYGYT
TRBV5-1	NA	TRBJ2-4	ASSLGGPQDIQY
TRBV28	TRBD1	TRBJ1-2	ASSLYTGGDGYT
TRBV15	NA	TRBJ2-1	ATSQVGFGYNEQF
TRBV10-2	TRBD2	TRBJ2-1	AALADSSYNEQF
TRBV4-3	NA	TRBJ1-1	ASSQGQRNTEAF
TRBV19	TRBD1	TRBJ1-2	ASRQGNYGYT
TRBV18	NA	TRBJ2-3	ASSPPGFTDTQY
TRBV28	TRBD2	TRBJ2-3	ASTQGSGGRGTDTQY
TRBV6-5	TRBD1	TRBJ1-1	ASSYGGQGRGTEAF
TRBV23-1	TRBD1	TRBJ1-1	ASSQQIHRGEKDTEAF
TRBV27	NA	TRBJ2-1	ASSSVDSYNEQF
TRBV19	TRBD1	TRBJ1-5	ASSTYGTGNQPQH
TRBV6-5	NA	TRBJ2-7	ASSYSNGAVYEQY
TRBV4-3	NA	TRBJ1-4	ASSQRTGPSTNEKLF
TRBV9	NA	TRBJ2-5	ASSSGGGPTETQY
TRBV15	TRBD2	TRBJ2-1	ASHSAGVGNEQF
TRBV19	NA	TRBJ1-5	ASWDRGGNQPQH
TRBV7-3	NA	TRBJ1-2	ASSLDRGVYGYT
TRBV27	TRBD1	TRBJ1-1	ASSLIRGRIETEAF
TRBV4-2	NA	TRBJ2-3	ASSQTAGNTDTQY
TRBV5-6	NA	TRBJ1-2	ASSSGPQLGYGYT
TRBV28	NA	TRBJ1-1	ASSFAPSWEGEAIRNTEAF